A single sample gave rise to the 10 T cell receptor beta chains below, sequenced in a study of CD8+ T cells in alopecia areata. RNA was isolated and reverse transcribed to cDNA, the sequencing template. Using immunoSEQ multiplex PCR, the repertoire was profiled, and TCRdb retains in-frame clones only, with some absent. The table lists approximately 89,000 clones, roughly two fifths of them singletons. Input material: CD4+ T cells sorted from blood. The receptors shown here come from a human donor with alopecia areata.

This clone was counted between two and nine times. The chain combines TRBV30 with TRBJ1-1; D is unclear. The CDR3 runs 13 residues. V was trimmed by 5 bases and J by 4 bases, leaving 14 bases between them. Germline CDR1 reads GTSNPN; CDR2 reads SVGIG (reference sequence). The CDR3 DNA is TGTGCCTGGCGGAGGGATTTTCGCACTGAAGCTTTCTTT. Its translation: CAWRRDFRTEAFF.

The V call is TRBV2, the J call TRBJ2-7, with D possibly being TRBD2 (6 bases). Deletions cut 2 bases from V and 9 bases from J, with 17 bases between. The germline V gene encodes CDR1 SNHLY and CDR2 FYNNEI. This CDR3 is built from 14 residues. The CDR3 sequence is CASSELGGDFGQYF. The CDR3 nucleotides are TGTGCCAGCAGTGAACTGGGTGGGGACTTCGGGCAGTACTTC.

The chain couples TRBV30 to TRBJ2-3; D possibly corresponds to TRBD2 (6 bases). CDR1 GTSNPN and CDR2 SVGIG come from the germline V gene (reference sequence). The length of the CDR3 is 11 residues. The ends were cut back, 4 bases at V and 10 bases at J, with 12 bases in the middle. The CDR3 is CAWKVGSAQYF. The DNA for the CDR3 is TGTGCCTGGAAGGTCGGGAGTGCGCAGTATTTT.

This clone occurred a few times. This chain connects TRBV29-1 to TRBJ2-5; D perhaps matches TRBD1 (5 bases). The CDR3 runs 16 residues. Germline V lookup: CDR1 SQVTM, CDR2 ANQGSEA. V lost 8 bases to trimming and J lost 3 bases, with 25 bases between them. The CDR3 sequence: CSPPPSDSPWEETQYF. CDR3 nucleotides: TGCAGCCCTCCTCCCTCAGACAGTCCTTGGGAAGAGACCCAGTACTTC.

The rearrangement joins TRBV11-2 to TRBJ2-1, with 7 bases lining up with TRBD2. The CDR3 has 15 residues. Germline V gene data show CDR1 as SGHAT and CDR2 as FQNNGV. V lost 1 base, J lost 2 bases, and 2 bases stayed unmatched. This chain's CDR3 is CASSLGGSTYNEQFF. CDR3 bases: TGTGCCAGCAGCTTAGGCGGGAGTACCTACAATGAGCAGTTCTTC.

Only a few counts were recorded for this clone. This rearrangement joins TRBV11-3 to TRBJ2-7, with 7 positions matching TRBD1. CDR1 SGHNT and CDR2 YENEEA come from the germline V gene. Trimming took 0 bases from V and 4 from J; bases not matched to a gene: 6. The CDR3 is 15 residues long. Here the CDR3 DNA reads TGTGCCAGCAGCTTAGACCAGACAGGGTCGTACGAGCAGTACTTC. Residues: CASSLDQTGSYEQYF.

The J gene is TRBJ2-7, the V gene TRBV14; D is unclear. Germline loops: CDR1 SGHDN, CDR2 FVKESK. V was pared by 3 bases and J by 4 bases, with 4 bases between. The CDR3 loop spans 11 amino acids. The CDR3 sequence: CASSHSYEQYF. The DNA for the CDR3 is TGTGCCAGCAGCCACAGTTACGAGCAGTACTTC.

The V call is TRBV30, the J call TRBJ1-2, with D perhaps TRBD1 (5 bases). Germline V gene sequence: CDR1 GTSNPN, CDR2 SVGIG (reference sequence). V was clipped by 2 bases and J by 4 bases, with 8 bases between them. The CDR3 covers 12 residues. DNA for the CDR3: TGTGCCTGGAGTAAGGGGAGCTATGGCTACACCTTC. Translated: CAWSKGSYGYTF.

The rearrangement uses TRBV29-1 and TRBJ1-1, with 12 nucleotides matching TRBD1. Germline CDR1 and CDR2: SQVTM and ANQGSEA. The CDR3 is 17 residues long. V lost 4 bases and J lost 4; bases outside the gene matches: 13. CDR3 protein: CSVGGPGTGGAGTEAFF. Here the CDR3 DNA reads TGCAGCGTTGGGGGGCCCGGGACAGGGGGCGCGGGCACTGAAGCTTTCTTT.

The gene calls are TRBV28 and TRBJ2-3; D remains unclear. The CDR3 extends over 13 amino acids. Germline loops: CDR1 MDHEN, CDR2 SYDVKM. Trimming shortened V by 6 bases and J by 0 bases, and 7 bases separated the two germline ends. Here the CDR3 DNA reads TGTGCCAGCAGATCGTGGAGCACAGATACGCAGTATTTT. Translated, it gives CASRSWSTDTQYF.